Listed here are 10 T cell receptor beta chains from one sample, sequenced in a study of spatial heterogeneity in lung cancer. TCRdb re-analysed the 5' RACE reads in MiXCR, keeping a single row per CDR3 protein. The sample includes about 42,000 distinct CDR3 sequences, approximately 7% of them seen just once. Time point noted: sample taken at primary tumor resection. Sequencing was performed on whole RNA extracted from tumor and nontumor lung tissue, or from frozen PBMC, and the material was left unsorted. Sequenced material: PBMCs, taken at surgery. The receptors were sampled from a female donor with early-stage non-small cell lung cancer.

This clonotype was seen repeatedly, ten times or more. The chain is built from TRBV6-5 and TRBJ1-2, with 7 bases matching TRBD1. The trim removed 8 bases at V and 8 bases at J, leaving 8 bases unmatched. This CDR3 is 12 amino acids long. CDR1 and CDR2 from the germline V gene are MNHEY and SVGAGI. The CDR3 coding sequence is TGTGCCAGCGGGACAGAGTTCGTGGGCTACACCTTC. Residues: CASGTEFVGYTF.

This clonotype showed up many times. CDR3: CASTAYGETQYF. CDR3 DNA sequence: TGTGCCAGCACCGCCTACGGGGAGACCCAGTACTTC. J is TRBJ2-5 and V is TRBV6-2 or TRBV6-3; D uncertain. The CDR3 has 12 residues. Trimming removed 7 bases from V and 5 bases from J, with 11 bases in between. CDR1 is MNHEY and CDR2 is SVGEGT in the germline V gene.

This clonotype came up a few times. The chain couples TRBV4-1 to TRBJ1-1; D is perhaps TRBD1 (5 bases). Trimming removed 6 bases at V and 3 bases at J, with 17 bases between. Germline V gene data show CDR1 as MGHRA and CDR2 as YSYEKL. The CDR3 totals 15 residues. The CDR3 DNA sequence: TGCGCCAGCAGAAAGCTGTCTTCGGGGGACACTGAAGCTTTCTTT. Residues: CASRKLSSGDTEAFF.

This clonotype was recorded many times. The chain employs TRBV7-9 and TRBJ1-6; D is possibly TRBD1 (5 bases). Trimming took 0 bases from V and 7 from J, leaving 10 bases between them. Germline V CDR1 and CDR2: SEHNR, FQNEAQ (reference sequence). The CDR3 contains 15 residues. DNA for the CDR3: TGTGCCAGCAGCTTAGCAGGGGTCCAGAATTCACCCCTCCACTTT. Protein product: CASSLAGVQNSPLHF.

In its sample, this clonotype was seen many times. The rearrangement joins TRBV5-1 to TRBJ1-3; TRBD1 is a possible D gene (6 bases). V shed 3 bases and J shed 8 bases, with 12 bases lying between them. The CDR3 extends over 13 amino acids. Germline CDR1 SGHRS, CDR2 YFSETQ. In DNA form, the CDR3 reads TGCGCCAGCAGCTCCGACAGGAGCGACACCATATATTTT. It specifies CASSSDRSDTIYF. The full variable domain, in which reference TRBV5-1 and TRBJ1-3 provide the parts outside the CDR3, is KAGVTQTPRYLIKTRGQQVTLSCSPISGHRSVSWYQQTPGQGLQFLFEYFSETQRNKGNFPGRFSGRQFSNSRSEMNVSTLELGDSALYLCASSSDRSDTIYFGEGSWLTVV.

This clonotype was observed a handful of times. The gene calls are TRBV9 and TRBJ1-2, with no clear D. The CDR3 contains 14 residues. Germline CDR1 and CDR2: SGDLS and YYNGEE. Deletions cut 4 bases from V and 4 bases from J, with 14 bases between. DNA of the CDR3: TGTGCCAGCAGCCCACCCCCAGTACTCTATGGCTACACCTTC. Translating it yields CASSPPPVLYGYTF.

There are a few counts of this clonotype. V and J are TRBV6-6 and TRBJ1-5; D is perhaps TRBD1 (5 bases). V was shortened by 1 base and J by 4 bases, with 11 bases between the two germline ends. The length of the CDR3 is 15 residues. The germline V gene has CDR1 MNHNY and CDR2 SVGAGI (reference sequence). The CDR3, as DNA: TGTGCCAGCAGTTACTACGGGGGGGGAAATCAGCCCCAGCATTTT. It codes for CASSYYGGGNQPQHF.

There are a few counts of this clonotype. The chain uses TRBV3-1 and TRBJ1-1, with a tentative D call TRBD1 (5 bases). Trimming stripped 0 bases from V and 3 bases from J, with 8 bases between. The CDR3 is made up of 14 amino acids. Germline V gene lookup returns CDR1 LGHDT and CDR2 YNNKEL (reference sequence). The CDR3 region has the DNA TGTGCCAGCAGCCAAGAAGCAGGGCACACTGAAGCTTTCTTT. Encoded protein: CASSQEAGHTEAFF.

The V gene is TRBV18, the J gene TRBJ1-2; a weak D match, TRBD1 (5 bases). Trimming cost V 2 bases and J 4 bases, with 11 bases left between them. The CDR3 is 14 residues long. Germline values: CDR1 KGHSH, CDR2 LQKENI. CDR3 sequence: CASSPLEGPYGYTF. The DNA for the CDR3 is TGTGCCAGCTCACCATTAGAGGGGCCCTATGGCTACACCTTC.

This chain links TRBV6-2 or TRBV6-3 with TRBJ1-6; unclear D gene. Deletions cut 2 bases from V and 10 bases from J, with 12 bases between. This CDR3 spans 14 amino acids. Germline V lookup: CDR1 MNHEY, CDR2 SVGEGT. The CDR3 spells CASSYLSMGSPLHF. In DNA form, the CDR3 reads TGTGCCAGCAGTTACCTCTCTATGGGGTCACCCCTCCACTTT.